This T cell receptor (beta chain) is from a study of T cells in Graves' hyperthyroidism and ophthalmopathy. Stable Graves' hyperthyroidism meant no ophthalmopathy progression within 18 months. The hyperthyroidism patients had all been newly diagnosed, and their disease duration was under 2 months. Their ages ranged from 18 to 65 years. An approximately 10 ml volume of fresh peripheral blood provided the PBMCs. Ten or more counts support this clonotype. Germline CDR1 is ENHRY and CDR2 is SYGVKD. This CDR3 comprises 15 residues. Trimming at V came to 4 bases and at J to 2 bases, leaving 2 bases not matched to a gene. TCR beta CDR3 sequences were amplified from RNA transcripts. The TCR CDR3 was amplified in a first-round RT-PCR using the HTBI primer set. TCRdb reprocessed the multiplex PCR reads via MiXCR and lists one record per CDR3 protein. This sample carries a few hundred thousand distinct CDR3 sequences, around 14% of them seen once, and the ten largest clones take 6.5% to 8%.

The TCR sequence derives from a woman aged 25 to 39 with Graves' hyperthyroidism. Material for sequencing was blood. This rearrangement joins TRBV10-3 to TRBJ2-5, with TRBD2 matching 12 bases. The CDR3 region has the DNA TGTGCCATCAGTGGTGGACTAGCGGGGCAAGAGACCCAGTACTTC. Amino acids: CAISGGLAGQETQYF.